The rows below give T cell receptor beta chains drawn from one sample of a study of Ad26.COV2.S vaccination and SARS-CoV-2 variants. Profiling relied on immunoSEQ multiplex PCR, and the TCRdb table lists in-frame clones only, not all of them. The table has 300,000 to 400,000 clones, more than 70% seen once. The sample consisted of peripheral blood, taken in a trial of Ad26.COV2.S vaccine versus placebo. The receptor source for this set is a person aged 18 to 59 who received the Ad26.COV2.S COVID-19 vaccine or a placebo. The CDR3 runs from the conserved cysteine through the conserved F or W. The D gene is left open where the match is weak. Clone size appears in some rows only: once, few, many, or a class for an expanded clone.

D: TRBD2
V: TRBV7-6
size: -
J: TRBJ2-2
DNA: TGTGCCAGCAGCCCACCGGGAGGGGCGACGAACACCGGGGAGCTGTTTTTT
CDR3: CASSPPGGATNTGELFF

D: -
V: TRBV6-6
size: -
J: TRBJ1-6
DNA: TGTGCCAGCAGTCATCGGACAGAGGCCCTCCACTTT
CDR3: CASSHRTEALHF

D: -
V: TRBV29-1
size: -
J: TRBJ1-1
DNA: TGCAGCGTCGCGACGGCAGGGACTGAAGCTTTCTTT
CDR3: CSVATAGTEAFF

D: TRBD1
V: TRBV10-3
size: -
J: TRBJ1-5
DNA: TGTGCCATCAGAGGGACAGTTAATCAGCCCCAGCATTTT
CDR3: CAIRGTVNQPQHF

D: -
V: TRBV20-1
size: -
J: TRBJ1-5
DNA: TGCAGTGCTAGTAAAGGGAATGATCAGCCCCAGCATTTT
CDR3: CSASKGNDQPQHF

D: TRBD2
V: TRBV11-3
size: -
J: TRBJ2-3
DNA: TGTGCCAGCAGCTTGGGACTAGCGGGGGGGCCCCTAGATACGCAGTATTTT
CDR3: CASSLGLAGGPLDTQYF

D: -
V: TRBV6-2/TRBV6-3
size: -
J: TRBJ1-6
DNA: TGTGCCAGCAGTTACTCGAGGGCAGGCAACGGACTCCTCCACTTT
CDR3: CASSYSRAGNGLLHF

D: -
V: TRBV5-1
size: -
J: TRBJ2-5
DNA: TGCGCCAGCAGCTTGGCCCCCTTCCCCCAAGAGACCCAGTACTTC
CDR3: CASSLAPFPQETQYF

D: -
V: TRBV7-2
size: -
J: TRBJ2-3
DNA: TGTGCCAGCAGCTTACGCAGGGGCACAGATACGCAGTATTTT
CDR3: CASSLRRGTDTQYF

D: -
V: TRBV25-1
size: -
J: TRBJ2-1
DNA: TGTGCCAGCAGTGACCCCACACCCGTCTCCTACAATGAGCAGTTCTTC
CDR3: CASSDPTPVSYNEQFF

D: TRBD2
V: TRBV30
size: -
J: TRBJ2-7
DNA: TGTGCCTGGAGGTCTGCCGGGCGTAACGGGGGGGCCTACGAGCAGTACTTC
CDR3: CAWRSAGRNGGAYEQYF

D: TRBD1
V: TRBV29-1
size: -
J: TRBJ1-2
DNA: TGCAGCGTTGAAGAGGGACAGAGCTATGGCTACACCTTC
CDR3: CSVEEGQSYGYTF

D: TRBD2
V: TRBV6-5
size: -
J: TRBJ2-1
DNA: TGTGCCAGCAGTTCCGGGAGGGGTGGTTACAATGAGCAGTTCTTC
CDR3: CASSSGRGGYNEQFF

D: TRBD1
V: TRBV11-2
size: -
J: TRBJ2-7
DNA: TGTGCCAGCAGCTTAGCTCCGGGACAGGGCTACGAGCAGTACTTC
CDR3: CASSLAPGQGYEQYF

D: TRBD1
V: TRBV6-6
size: -
J: TRBJ2-7
DNA: TGTGCCAGCACCATGACCGGGACAGGGTACGCCTACGAGCAGTACTTC
CDR3: CASTMTGTGYAYEQYF

D: -
V: TRBV19
size: -
J: TRBJ1-1
DNA: TGTGCCAGTAGTATCGACCCTTCCCAGAACACTGAAGCTTTCTTT
CDR3: CASSIDPSQNTEAFF

D: TRBD2
V: TRBV3-1/TRBV3-2
size: -
J: TRBJ2-3
DNA: TGTGCCAGCAGCCCAGGAGCGGGGGGTTTAACAGATACGCAGTATTTT
CDR3: CASSPGAGGLTDTQYF

D: -
V: TRBV11-2
size: -
J: TRBJ1-1
DNA: TGTGCCAGCAGCTTAGGGAGGTGGAGGATGAACACTGAAGCTTTCTTT
CDR3: CASSLGRWRMNTEAFF

D: TRBD2
V: TRBV3-1/TRBV3-2
size: -
J: TRBJ2-2
DNA: TGTGCCAGCAGCCCAGCGGGGGGGCAAAACGGGGAGCTGTTTTTT
CDR3: CASSPAGGQNGELFF

D: -
V: TRBV7-2
size: -
J: TRBJ2-3
DNA: TGTGCCAGCAGCTTTAGACGGACCTCAGATACGCAGTATTTT
CDR3: CASSFRRTSDTQYF

D: TRBD2
V: TRBV2
size: -
J: TRBJ2-2
DNA: TGTGCCAGCATCTATAGCGGGGTTCCGAACACCGGGGAGCTGTTTTTT
CDR3: CASIYSGVPNTGELFF

D: -
V: TRBV10-3
size: once
J: TRBJ2-2
DNA: TGTGCCATCAGTGAGGTCTTGGCAGGGGAAAACACCGGGGAGCTGTTTTTT
CDR3: CAISEVLAGENTGELFF

D: TRBD2
V: TRBV20-1
size: -
J: TRBJ2-7
DNA: TGCAGTGCTAGTCAGGGCGGGGGCTCCTACGAGCAGTACTTC
CDR3: CSASQGGGSYEQYF

D: TRBD2
V: TRBV7-2
size: -
J: TRBJ2-1
DNA: TGTGCCAGCAGCTTAAGTATAGCGGGGGGAGAGAATGAGCAGTTCTTC
CDR3: CASSLSIAGGENEQFF

D: TRBD1
V: TRBV29-1
size: -
J: TRBJ2-7
DNA: TGCAGCGTTCGACAGGGATCGGGCTACGAGCAGTACTTC
CDR3: CSVRQGSGYEQYF

D: -
V: TRBV2
size: -
J: TRBJ2-1
DNA: TGTGCCAGCAGTCCTCTTAATGAGCAGTTCTTC
CDR3: CASSPLNEQFF

D: -
V: TRBV5-4
size: -
J: TRBJ2-3
DNA: TGTGCCAGCACACCTGGCAGACTCAGCACAGATACGCAGTATTTT
CDR3: CASTPGRLSTDTQYF

D: -
V: TRBV12-1
size: once
J: TRBJ1-6
DNA: TGTGCCAGCAGACCCTCCGGGAGCTCCTATAATTCACCCCTCCACTTT
CDR3: CASRPSGSSYNSPLHF

D: -
V: TRBV19
size: -
J: TRBJ2-2
DNA: TGTGCCAGTGATAACGGACAGAGGAGGAACACCGGGGAGCTGTTTTTT
CDR3: CASDNGQRRNTGELFF

D: -
V: TRBV10-3
size: -
J: TRBJ1-5
DNA: TGTGCCATCAGTGAGGCGACAGGCGGCGGTCAGCCCCAGCATTTT
CDR3: CAISEATGGGQPQHF

D: TRBD2
V: TRBV13
size: -
J: TRBJ2-2
DNA: TGTGCCAGCAGCCCCCCGGGACTAGCGGGGGTCGGCGGCACCGGGGAGCTGTTTTTT
CDR3: CASSPPGLAGVGGTGELFF

D: -
V: TRBV7-2
size: -
J: TRBJ1-1
DNA: TGTGCCAGCAGCTTATCGCAGTCCACTGAAGCTTTCTTT
CDR3: CASSLSQSTEAFF

D: -
V: TRBV2
size: -
J: TRBJ1-1
DNA: TGTGCCAGCAGTGAAAGTCCCACTCAGAGCGCTTTCTTT
CDR3: CASSESPTQSAFF

D: -
V: TRBV5-1
size: -
J: TRBJ1-1
DNA: TGCGCCAGCAGCTTGGCGGGGGGGAACACTGAAGCTTTCTTT
CDR3: CASSLAGGNTEAFF

D: -
V: TRBV25-1
size: -
J: TRBJ1-1
DNA: TGTGCCAGCACGCTTTCAGGGTACACTGAAGCTTTCTTT
CDR3: CASTLSGYTEAFF

D: -
V: TRBV5-5
size: few
J: TRBJ2-3
DNA: TGTGCCAGCAGCTTGGGCGAGTCATACACAGATACGCAGTATTTT
CDR3: CASSLGESYTDTQYF

D: TRBD1
V: TRBV19
size: -
J: TRBJ2-3
DNA: TGTGCCACTTGGGACAGGGTAACAGATACGCAGTATTTT
CDR3: CATWDRVTDTQYF

D: TRBD2
V: TRBV5-6
size: -
J: TRBJ2-3
DNA: TGTGCCAGCAGGAGACAGCCGGGACTAGCCTCAGATACGCAGTATTTT
CDR3: CASRRQPGLASDTQYF

D: -
V: TRBV6-4
size: -
J: TRBJ1-5
DNA: TGTGCCAGCAGTTCCAGGGACCGTAGCAATCAGCCCCAGCATTTT
CDR3: CASSSRDRSNQPQHF

D: -
V: TRBV3-1/TRBV3-2
size: -
J: TRBJ1-2
DNA: TGTGCCAGCAGCCAAGTTGGGACCCAGGGCCTCAACTATGGCTACACCTTC
CDR3: CASSQVGTQGLNYGYTF

D: -
V: TRBV20-1
size: -
J: TRBJ1-1
DNA: TGCAGTGCTAGAAAAACCACTGAAGCTTTCTTT
CDR3: CSARKTTEAFF

D: TRBD1
V: TRBV2
size: -
J: TRBJ1-2
DNA: TGTGCCAGCAGCGGGGACAGGATATTTTTCGGCTACACCTTC
CDR3: CASSGDRIFFGYTF

D: -
V: TRBV20-1
size: -
J: TRBJ2-3
DNA: TGCAGTGCTAGTCAAGGTACAGATACGCAGTATTTT
CDR3: CSASQGTDTQYF

D: TRBD1
V: TRBV30
size: -
J: TRBJ2-7
DNA: TGTGCCTGGGTGAGGGACAGGGGCTACGAGCAGTACTTC
CDR3: CAWVRDRGYEQYF

D: TRBD1
V: TRBV18
size: -
J: TRBJ1-4
DNA: TGTGCCAGCTCCCGAGACAGGGGTAATGAAAAACTGTTTTTT
CDR3: CASSRDRGNEKLFF

D: TRBD1
V: TRBV19
size: -
J: TRBJ1-2
DNA: TGTGCCAGTAGTGTAGGGACAGCCAAGAACTATGGCTACACCTTC
CDR3: CASSVGTAKNYGYTF

D: -
V: TRBV5-4
size: -
J: TRBJ1-1
DNA: TGTGCCAGCGGCCAGGGGAAGAACACTGAAGCTTTCTTT
CDR3: CASGQGKNTEAFF